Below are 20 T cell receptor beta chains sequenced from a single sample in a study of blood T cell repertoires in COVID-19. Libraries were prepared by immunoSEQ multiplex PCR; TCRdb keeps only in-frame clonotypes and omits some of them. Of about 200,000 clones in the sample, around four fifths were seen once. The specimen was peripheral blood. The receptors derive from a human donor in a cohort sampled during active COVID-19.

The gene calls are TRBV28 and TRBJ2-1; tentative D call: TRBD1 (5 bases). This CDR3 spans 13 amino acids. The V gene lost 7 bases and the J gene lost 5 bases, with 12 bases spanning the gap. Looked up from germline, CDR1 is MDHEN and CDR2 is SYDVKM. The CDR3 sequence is CASKTGPNNEQFF. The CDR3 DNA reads TGTGCCAGCAAAACAGGACCCAACAATGAGCAGTTCTTC.

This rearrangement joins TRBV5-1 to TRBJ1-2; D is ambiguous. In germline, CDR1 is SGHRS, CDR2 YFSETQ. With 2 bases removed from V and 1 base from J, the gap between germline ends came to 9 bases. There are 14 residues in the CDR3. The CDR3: CASSLSSSNYGYTF. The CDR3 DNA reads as TGCGCCAGCAGCTTAAGTTCCAGTAACTATGGCTACACCTTC. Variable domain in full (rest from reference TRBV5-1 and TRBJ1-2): KAGVTQTPRYLIKTRGQQVTLSCSPISGHRSVSWYQQTPGQGLQFLFEYFSETQRNKGNFPGRFSGRQFSNSRSEMNVSTLELGDSALYLCASSLSSSNYGYTFGSGTRLTVV.

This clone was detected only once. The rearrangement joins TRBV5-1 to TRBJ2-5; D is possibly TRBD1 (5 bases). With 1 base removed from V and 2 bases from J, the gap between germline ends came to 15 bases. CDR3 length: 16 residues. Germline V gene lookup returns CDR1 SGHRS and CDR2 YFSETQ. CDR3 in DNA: TGCGCCAGCAGCTTGAATACAGGCTCAGGGCAAGAGACCCAGTACTTC. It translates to CASSLNTGSGQETQYF.

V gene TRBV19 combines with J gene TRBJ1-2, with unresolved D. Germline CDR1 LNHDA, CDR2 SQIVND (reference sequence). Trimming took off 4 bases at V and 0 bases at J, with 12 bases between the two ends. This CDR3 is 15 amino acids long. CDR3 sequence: CASSRRTDTNYGYTF. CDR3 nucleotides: TGTGCCAGTAGTAGGAGGACGGATACTAACTATGGCTACACCTTC.

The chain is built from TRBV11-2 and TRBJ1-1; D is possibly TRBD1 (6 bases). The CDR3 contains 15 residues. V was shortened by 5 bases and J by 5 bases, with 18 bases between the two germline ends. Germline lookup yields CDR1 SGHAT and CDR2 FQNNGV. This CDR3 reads CASSRGTTRGTEAFF. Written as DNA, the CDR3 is TGTGCCAGCAGCAGAGGGACAACGAGAGGGACTGAAGCTTTCTTT.

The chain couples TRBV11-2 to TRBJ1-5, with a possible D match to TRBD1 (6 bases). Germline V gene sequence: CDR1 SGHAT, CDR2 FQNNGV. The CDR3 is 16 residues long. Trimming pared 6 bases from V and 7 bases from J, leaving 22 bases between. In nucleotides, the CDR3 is TGTGCCAGCAGTTATCTTTTGGGGGCAATGGGGCAGCCCCAGCATTTT. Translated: CASSYLLGAMGQPQHF.

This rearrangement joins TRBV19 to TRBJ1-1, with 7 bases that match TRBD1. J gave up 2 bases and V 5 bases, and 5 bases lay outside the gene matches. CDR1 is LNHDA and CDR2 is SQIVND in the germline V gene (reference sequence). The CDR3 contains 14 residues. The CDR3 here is CASSLQGGNTEAFF. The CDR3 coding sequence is TGTGCCAGTAGTCTCCAGGGGGGAAACACTGAAGCTTTCTTT.

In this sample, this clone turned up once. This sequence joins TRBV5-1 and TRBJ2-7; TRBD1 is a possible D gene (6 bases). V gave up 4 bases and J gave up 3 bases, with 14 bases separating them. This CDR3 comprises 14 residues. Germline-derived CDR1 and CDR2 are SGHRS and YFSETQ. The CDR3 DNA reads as TGCGCCAGCAGCAACCCGGGACAACACTACGAGCAGTACTTC. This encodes CASSNPGQHYEQYF.

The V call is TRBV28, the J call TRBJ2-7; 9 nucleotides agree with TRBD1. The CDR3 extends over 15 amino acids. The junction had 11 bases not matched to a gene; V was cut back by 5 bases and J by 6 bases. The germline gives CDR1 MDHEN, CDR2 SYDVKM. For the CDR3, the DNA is TGTGCCAGCAGTCTGGCTGGGACAGGGAACTTCGAGCAGTACTTC. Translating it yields CASSLAGTGNFEQYF. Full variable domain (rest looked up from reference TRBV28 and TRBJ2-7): DVKVTQSSRYLVKRTGEKVFLECVQDMDHENMFWYRQDPGLGLRLIYFSYDVKMKEKGDIPEGYSVSREKKERFSLILESASTNQTSMYLCASSLAGTGNFEQYFGPGTRLTVT.

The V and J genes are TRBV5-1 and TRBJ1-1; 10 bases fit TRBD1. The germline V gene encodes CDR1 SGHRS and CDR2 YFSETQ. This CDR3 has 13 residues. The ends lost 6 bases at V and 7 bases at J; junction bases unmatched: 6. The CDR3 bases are TGCGCCAGCAACCGGGACAGGGGTGGTGAAGCTTTCTTT. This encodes CASNRDRGGEAFF. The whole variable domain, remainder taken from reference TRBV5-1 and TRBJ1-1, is KAGVTQTPRYLIKTRGQQVTLSCSPISGHRSVSWYQQTPGQGLQFLFEYFSETQRNKGNFPGRFSGRQFSNSRSEMNVSTLELGDSALYLCASNRDRGGEAFFGQGTRLTVV.

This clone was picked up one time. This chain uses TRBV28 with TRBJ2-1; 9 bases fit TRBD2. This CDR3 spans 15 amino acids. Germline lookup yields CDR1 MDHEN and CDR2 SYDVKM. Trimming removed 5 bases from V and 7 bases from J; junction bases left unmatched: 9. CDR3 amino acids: CASSHSGSTFNEQFF. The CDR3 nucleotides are TGTGCCAGCAGTCATAGCGGGAGTACTTTTAATGAGCAGTTCTTC.

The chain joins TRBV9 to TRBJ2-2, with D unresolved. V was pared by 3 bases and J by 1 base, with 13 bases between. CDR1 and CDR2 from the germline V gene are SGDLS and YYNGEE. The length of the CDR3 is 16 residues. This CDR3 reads CASSEARRLNTGELFF. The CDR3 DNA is TGTGCCAGCAGCGAAGCACGTCGCCTGAACACCGGGGAGCTGTTTTTT.

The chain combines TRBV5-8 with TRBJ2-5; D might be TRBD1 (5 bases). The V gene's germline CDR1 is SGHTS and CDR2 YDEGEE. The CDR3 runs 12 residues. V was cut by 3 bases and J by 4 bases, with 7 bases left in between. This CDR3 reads CASSYDRETQYF. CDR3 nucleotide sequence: TGTGCCAGCAGCTATGACAGAGAGACCCAGTACTTC.

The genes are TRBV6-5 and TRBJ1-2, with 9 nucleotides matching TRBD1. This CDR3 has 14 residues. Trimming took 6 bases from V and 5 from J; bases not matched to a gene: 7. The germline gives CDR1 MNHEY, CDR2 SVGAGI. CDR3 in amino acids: CASSLGTGYYGYTF. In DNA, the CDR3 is TGTGCCAGCAGCCTCGGGACAGGGTATTATGGCTACACCTTC.

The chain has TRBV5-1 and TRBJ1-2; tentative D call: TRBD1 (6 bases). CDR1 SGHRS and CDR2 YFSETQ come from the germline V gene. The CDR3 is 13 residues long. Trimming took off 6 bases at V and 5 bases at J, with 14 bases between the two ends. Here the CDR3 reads CASNPGEGYGYTF. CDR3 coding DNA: TGCGCCAGCAACCCAGGGGAAGGTTATGGCTACACCTTC.

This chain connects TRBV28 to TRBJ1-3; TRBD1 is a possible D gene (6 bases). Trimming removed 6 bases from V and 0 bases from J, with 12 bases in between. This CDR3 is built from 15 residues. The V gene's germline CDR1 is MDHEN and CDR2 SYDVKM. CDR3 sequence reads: CASRSTGSSGNTIYF. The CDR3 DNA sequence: TGTGCCAGCAGATCCACAGGGAGCTCTGGAAACACCATATATTTT.

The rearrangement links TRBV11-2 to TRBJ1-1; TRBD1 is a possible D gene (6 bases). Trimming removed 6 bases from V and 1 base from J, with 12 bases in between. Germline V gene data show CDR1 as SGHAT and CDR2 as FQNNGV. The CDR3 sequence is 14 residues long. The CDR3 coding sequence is TGTGCCAGCAGGGAACAACAGGGGAACACTGAAGCTTTCTTT. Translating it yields CASREQQGNTEAFF.

DNA of the CDR3: TGTGCCAGCAGCCAAGATTGGCTAGCGGGGAACAATGAGCAGTTCTTC. Protein sequence: CASSQDWLAGNNEQFF. The chain employs TRBV4-2 and TRBJ2-1; 9 bases fit TRBD2. The V segment lost 0 bases and the J segment 5 bases; nucleotides outside the gene matches: 5. The CDR3 totals 16 residues. Germline CDR1 reads LGHNA; CDR2 reads YNFKEQ.

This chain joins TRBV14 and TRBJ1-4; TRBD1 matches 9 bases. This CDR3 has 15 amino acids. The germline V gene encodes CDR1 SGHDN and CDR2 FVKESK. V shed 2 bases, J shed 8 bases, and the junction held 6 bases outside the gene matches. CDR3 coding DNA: TGTGCCAGCAGCCAAACCGGGACAGGGAACGAAAAACTGTTTTTT. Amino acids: CASSQTGTGNEKLFF.

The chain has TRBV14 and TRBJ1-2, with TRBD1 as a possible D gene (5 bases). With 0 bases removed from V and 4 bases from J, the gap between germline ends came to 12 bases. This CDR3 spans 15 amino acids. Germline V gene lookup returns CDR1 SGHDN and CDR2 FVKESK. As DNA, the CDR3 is TGTGCCAGCAGCCAAGACATTCGACAGATCTATGGCTACACCTTC. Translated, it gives CASSQDIRQIYGYTF.